This TCR beta chain was recorded in a study of blood T cells in healthy people across ages. Findings and caveats of the study: Without sorted subsets, naive and antigen-experienced compartments could not be conclusively compared.

Deletions cut 3 bases from V and 3 bases from J, with 15 bases between. This CDR3 is 15 amino acids long. Germline V gives CDR1 LNHNV, CDR2 YYDKDF (reference sequence). This clonotype was seen more than once but under ten times. Its antigen is still unknown. Per-sample PBMC isolation yielded at least 6.5 million cells. The authors ran a second PCR of 7 to 11 cycles using a sample-barcoded 5' primer and a J-beta primer mix. Researchers report that a template-switch adaptor with 12 random nucleotides tagged each cDNA molecule. TCRdb passed the 5' RACE reads through MiXCR, listing each CDR3 protein once. Among some 1.5 million distinct CDR3 sequences listed, 28% were seen once.

The V gene is TRBV15, the J gene TRBJ2-7; a weak D match, TRBD1 (6 bases). The receptor was derived from a woman aged 25 to 39 in good health. Sequences were obtained from blood. CDR3 in DNA: TGTGCCACCAGCAGGGTCGGGACACCCGACTACGAGCAGTACTTC. This encodes CATSRVGTPDYEQYF.